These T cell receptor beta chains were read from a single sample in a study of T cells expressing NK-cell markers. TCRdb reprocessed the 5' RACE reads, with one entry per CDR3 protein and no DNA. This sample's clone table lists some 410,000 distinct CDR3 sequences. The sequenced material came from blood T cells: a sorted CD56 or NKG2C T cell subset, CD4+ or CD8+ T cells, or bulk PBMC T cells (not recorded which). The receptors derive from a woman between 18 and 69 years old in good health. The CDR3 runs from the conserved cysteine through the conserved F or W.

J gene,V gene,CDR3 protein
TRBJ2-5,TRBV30,CASTTTSQETQYF
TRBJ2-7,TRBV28,CASSLEGQAYEQYF
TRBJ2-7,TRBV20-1,CSAPERVGPYEQYF
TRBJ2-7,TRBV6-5,CASSYSLQRGHYEQYF
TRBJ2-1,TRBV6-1,CASSGLTYNEQFF
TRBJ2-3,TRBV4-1,CASSQEARGIIDTQYF
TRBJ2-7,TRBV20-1,CSAMMTSGSTEQYF
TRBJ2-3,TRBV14,CASSDLIAGGTDTQYF
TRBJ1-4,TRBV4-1,CASSTSGGEGNEKLFF
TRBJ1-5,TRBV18,CASSGAGGSQPQHF
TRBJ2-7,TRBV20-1,CSARDGDFPTGEQYF
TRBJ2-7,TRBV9,CASSVEGTSGRSEQYF
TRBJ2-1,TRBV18,CASSPRGTVSYNEQFF
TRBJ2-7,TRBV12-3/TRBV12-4,CASSPGPLGPFYEQYF
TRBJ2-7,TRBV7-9,CASSPPGLLYVQYF
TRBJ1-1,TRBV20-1,CSARTRDRASTEAFF
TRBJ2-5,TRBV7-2,CASSYQGNQYF
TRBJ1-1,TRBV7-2,CASSLWGKGYGNTEAFF
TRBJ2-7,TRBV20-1,CSARRHPSYEQYF
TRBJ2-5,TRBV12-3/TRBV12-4,CASSTGSRETQYF
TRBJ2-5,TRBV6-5,CASSYGWATQETQYF
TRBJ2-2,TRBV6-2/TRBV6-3,CASIGPNTGELFF
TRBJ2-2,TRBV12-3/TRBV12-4,CASSPRRASGRNTGELFF
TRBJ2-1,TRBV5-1,CASSPGQAYNEQFF
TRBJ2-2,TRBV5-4,CANSLDTGELFF
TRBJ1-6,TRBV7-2,CASSWTDSPLHF
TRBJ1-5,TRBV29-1,CSVTGAGNQPQHF
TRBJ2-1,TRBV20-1,CSAHRGVAGDHYNEQFF
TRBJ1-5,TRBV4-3,CASSQERGGWVQPQHF
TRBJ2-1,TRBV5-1,CASSSRTGAAGARRYEQFF
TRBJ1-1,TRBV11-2,CASSLLEATTEAFF
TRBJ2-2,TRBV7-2,CASSLAVNTGELFF
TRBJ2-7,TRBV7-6,CASSNLDRGVARSYEQYF
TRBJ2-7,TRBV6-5,CASSYQGASPYEQYF
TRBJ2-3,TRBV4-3,CASSGLGGNTDTQYF
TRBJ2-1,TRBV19,CASSMGTVEQFF
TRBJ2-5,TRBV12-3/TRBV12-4,CASSLTGTQETQYF
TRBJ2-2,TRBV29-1,CSVGGTSDPANTGELFF
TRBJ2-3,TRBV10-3,CAISAGRDADTQYF
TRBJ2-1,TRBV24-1,CATSDPGAGEQFF
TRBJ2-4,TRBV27,CASSLAGTSLGKNIQYF
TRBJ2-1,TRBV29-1,CSVEADGGNEQFF
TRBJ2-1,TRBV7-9,CASSLVGPPNEQFF
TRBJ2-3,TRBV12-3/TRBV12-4,CASSPQGGTDTQYF
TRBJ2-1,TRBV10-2,CASSVTRSHNEQFF
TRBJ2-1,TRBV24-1,CATSDRLAGGLNEQFF
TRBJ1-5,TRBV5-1,CASSLGVPQGQPQHF